Sequencing of this T cell receptor beta chain was carried out in a study of blood T cell repertoires in COVID-19. CDR1 SGHAT and CDR2 FQNNGV come from the germline V gene. The CDR3 runs to 18 residues. The ends lost 3 bases at V and 7 bases at J; junction bases unmatched: 12. This clone was detected only a few times. Repertoires were generated with immunoSEQ multiplex PCR, while TCRdb's copy carries only in-frame clones and drops some. The data show about 14,000 clones, nearly 75% seen once. The chain employs TRBV11-2 and TRBJ2-1, with 13 bases lining up with TRBD2. This TCR derives from a boy aged 2 to 10 with active or convalescent COVID-19. Sequenced material: peripheral blood. The CDR3 here is CASSFKRTSGRHGNEQFF. As DNA, the CDR3 is TGTGCCAGCAGCTTCAAAAGGACTAGCGGGAGACATGGGAATGAGCAGTTCTTC.